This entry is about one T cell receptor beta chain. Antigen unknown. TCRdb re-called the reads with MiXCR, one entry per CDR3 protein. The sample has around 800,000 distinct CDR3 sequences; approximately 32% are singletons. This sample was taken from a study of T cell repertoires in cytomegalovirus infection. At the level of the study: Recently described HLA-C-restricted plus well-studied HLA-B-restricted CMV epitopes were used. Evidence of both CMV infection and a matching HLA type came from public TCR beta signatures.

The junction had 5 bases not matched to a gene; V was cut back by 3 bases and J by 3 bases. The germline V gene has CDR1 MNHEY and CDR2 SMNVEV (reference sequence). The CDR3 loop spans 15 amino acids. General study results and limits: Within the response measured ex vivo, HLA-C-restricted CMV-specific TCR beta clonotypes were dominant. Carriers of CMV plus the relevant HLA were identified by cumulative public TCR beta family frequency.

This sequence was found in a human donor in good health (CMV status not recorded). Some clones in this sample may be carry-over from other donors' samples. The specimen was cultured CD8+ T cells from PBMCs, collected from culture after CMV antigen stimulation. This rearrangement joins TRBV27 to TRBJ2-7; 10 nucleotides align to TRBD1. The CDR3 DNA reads TGTGCCAGCAGTTTCGGGACAGGGGACTTCTACGAGCAGTACTTC. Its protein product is CASSFGTGDFYEQYF.